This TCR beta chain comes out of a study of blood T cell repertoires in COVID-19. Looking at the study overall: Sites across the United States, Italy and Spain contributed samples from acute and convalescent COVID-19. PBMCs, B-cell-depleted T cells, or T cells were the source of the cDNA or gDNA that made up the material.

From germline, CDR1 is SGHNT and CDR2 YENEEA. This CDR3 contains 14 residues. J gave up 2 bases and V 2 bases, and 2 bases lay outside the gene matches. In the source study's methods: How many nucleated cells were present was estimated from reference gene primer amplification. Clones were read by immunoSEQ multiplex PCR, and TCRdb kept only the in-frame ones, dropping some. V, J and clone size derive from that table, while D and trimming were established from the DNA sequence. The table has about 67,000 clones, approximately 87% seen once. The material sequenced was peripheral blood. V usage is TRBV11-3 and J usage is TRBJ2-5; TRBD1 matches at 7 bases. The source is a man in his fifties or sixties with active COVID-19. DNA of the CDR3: TGTGCCAGCAGCTTAAGGACAGGTCAAGAGACCCAGTACTTC. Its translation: CASSLRTGQETQYF.